This entry describes one TCR beta chain. Its antigen is undetermined. The record originates from a study of cytomegalovirus exposure and HLA in healthy donors. Whole-study findings and limits: Most TCR beta V segments were productive about 90% or about 30% of the time in an earlier analysis.

Trimming at V came to 8 bases and at J to 1 base, leaving 6 bases not matched to a gene. The CDR3 length is 14 residues. Germline values: CDR1 MNHEY, CDR2 SVGAGI. This PCR relied on a set of 60 Vbeta primers and 13 Jbeta primers. Some clones are missing from TCRdb's copy, which holds only in-frame ones; the method was immunoSEQ multiplex PCR. The sample records about 150,000 clones, 64% being singletons. The sequencing input was PBMCs. The chain links TRBV6-5 to TRBJ1-1; 8 nucleotides match TRBD1. This sequence was found in a woman in her thirties in good health and CMV-seropositive. In nucleotides, the CDR3 is TGTGCCAGCGCCCGGGACAGGAGGAACACTGAAGCTTTCTTT. Its protein is CASARDRRNTEAFF.